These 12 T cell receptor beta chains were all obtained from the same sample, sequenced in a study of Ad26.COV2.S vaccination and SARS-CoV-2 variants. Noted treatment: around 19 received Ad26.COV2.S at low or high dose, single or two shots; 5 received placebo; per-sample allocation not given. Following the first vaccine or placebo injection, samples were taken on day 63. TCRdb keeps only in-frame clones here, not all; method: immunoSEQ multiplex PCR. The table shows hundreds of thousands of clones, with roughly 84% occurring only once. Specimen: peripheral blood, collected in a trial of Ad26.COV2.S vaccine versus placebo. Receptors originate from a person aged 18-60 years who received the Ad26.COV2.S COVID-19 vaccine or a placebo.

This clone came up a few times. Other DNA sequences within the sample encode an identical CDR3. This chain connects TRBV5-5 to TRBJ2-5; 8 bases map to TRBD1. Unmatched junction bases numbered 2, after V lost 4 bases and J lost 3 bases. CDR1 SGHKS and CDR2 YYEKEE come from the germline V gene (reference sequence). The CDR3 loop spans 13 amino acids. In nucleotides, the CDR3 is TGTGCCAGCAGCCTGACAGGGGAAGAGACCCAGTACTTC. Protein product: CASSLTGEETQYF.

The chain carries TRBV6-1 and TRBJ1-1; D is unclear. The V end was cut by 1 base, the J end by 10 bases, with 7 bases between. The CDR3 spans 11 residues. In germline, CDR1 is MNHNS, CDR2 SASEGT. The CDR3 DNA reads TGTGCCAGCAGTGAAGAATATAGAGCTTTCTTT. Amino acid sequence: CASSEEYRAFF.

In nucleotides, the CDR3 is TGTGCCAGCAGCGCCCGGGGGCGCAGCAATGAGCAGTTCTTC. The encoded protein is CASSARGRSNEQFF. The chain has TRBV9 and TRBJ2-1; the D gene could be TRBD1 or TRBD2 (6 bases each). Germline-derived CDR1 and CDR2 are SGDLS and YYNGEE. This CDR3 comprises 14 residues. Trimming cost V 3 bases and J 6 bases, with 13 bases left between them.

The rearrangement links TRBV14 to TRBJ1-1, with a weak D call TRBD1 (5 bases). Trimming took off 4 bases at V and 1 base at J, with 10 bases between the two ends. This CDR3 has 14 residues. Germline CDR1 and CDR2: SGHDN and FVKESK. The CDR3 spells CASSRHQGNTEAFF. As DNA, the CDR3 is TGTGCCAGCAGCCGCCATCAGGGGAACACTGAAGCTTTCTTT. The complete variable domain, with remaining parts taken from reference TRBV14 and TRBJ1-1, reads EAGVTQFPSHSVIEKGQTVTLRCDPISGHDNLYWYRRVMGKEIKFLLHFVKESKQDESGMPNNRFLAERTGGTYSTLKVQPAELEDSGVYFCASSRHQGNTEAFFGQGTRLTVV.

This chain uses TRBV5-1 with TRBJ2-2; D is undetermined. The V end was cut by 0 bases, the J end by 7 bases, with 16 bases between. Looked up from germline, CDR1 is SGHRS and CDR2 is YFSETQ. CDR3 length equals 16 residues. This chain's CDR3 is CASSLGRRLPGGELFF. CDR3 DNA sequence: TGCGCCAGCAGCTTGGGACGCCGGTTACCCGGCGGGGAGCTGTTTTTT.

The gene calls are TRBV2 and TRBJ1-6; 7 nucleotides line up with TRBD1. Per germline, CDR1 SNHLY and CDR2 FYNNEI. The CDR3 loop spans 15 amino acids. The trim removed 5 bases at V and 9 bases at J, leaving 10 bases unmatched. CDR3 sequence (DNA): TGTGCCAGCAGTCAACAGGGGAACTATGGTTCACCCCTCCACTTT. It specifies CASSQQGNYGSPLHF.

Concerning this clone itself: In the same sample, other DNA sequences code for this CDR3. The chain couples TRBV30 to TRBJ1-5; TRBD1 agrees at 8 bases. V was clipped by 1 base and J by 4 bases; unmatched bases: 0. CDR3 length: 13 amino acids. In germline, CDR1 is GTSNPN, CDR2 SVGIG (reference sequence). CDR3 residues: CAWSGQGNQPQHF. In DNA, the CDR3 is TGTGCCTGGAGTGGACAGGGGAATCAGCCCCAGCATTTT.

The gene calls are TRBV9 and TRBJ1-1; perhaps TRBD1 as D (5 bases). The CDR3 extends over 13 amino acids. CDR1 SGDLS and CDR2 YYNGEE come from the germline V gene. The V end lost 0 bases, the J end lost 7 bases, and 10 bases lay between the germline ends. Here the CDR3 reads CASSVVRGGEAFF. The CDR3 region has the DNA TGTGCCAGCAGCGTAGTGAGGGGAGGTGAAGCTTTCTTT.

CDR3 amino acids: CASSEIWANNEQFF. CDR3 nucleotide sequence: TGTGCCAGCAGTGAAATTTGGGCGAATAATGAGCAGTTCTTC. The chain links TRBV6-1 to TRBJ2-1; D gene ambiguous. V was cut by 2 bases and J by 7 bases, with 12 bases left in between. CDR3 length: 14 amino acids. Germline V CDR1 and CDR2: MNHNS, SASEGT.

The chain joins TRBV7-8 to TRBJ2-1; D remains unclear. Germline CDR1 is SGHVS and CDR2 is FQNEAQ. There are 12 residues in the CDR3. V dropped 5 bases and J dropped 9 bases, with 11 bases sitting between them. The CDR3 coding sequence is TGTGCCAGCAGCCCCCGCCTGGGTGAGCAGTTCTTC. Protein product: CASSPRLGEQFF.

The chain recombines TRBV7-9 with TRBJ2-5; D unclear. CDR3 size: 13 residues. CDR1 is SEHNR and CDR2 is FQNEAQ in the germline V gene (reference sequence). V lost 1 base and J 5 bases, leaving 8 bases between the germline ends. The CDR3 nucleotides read TGTGCCAGCAGCTTAGGACTGGGGGAGACCCAGTACTTC. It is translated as CASSLGLGETQYF.

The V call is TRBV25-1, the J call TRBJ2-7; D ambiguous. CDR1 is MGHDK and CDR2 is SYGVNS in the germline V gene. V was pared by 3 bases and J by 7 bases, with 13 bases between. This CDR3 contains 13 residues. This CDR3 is CASSDPRNREQYF. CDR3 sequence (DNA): TGTGCCAGCAGTGACCCTAGAAATCGAGAGCAGTACTTC.